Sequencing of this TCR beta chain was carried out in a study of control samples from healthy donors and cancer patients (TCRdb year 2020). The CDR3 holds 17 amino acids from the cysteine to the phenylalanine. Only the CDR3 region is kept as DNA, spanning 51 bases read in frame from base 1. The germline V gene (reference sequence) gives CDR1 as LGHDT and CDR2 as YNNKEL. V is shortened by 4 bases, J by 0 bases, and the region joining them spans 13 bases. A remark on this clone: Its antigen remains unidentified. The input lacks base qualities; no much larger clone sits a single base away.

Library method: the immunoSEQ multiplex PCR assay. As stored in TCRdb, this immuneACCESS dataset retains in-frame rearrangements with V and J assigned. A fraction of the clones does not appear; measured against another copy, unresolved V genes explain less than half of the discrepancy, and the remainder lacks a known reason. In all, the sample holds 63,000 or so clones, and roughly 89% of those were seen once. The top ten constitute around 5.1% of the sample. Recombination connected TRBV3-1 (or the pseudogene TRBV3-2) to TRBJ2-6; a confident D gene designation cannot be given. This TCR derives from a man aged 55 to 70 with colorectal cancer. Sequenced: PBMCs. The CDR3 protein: CASSPLQRGSGANVLTF. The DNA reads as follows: TGTGCCAGCAGCCCTCTTCAGAGAGGCTCTGGGGCCAACGTCCTGACTTTC.